This T cell receptor beta chain was documented in a study of Graves' ophthalmopathy and Graves' hyperthyroidism. The CDR3 length is 14 residues. The ends lost 4 bases at V and 3 bases at J; junction bases unmatched: 3. Amplified material comprised TCR beta CDR3 regions derived from RNA transcripts. An initial RT-PCR round employing HTBI primers preceded a second-round multiplex PCR. TCRdb independently ran MiXCR on the multiplex PCR reads; one entry per CDR3 protein. Of some 160,000 distinct CDR3 sequences in the sample, roughly two fifths were seen once. This TCR was sampled from a man younger than 40 with Graves' ophthalmopathy. The sample comprised peripheral blood. The rearrangement links TRBV12-3 or TRBV12-4 to TRBJ1-2; 9 nucleotides align to TRBD1. CDR3 in amino acids: CASSYGTGYYGYTF. For the CDR3, the DNA is TGTGCCAGCAGTTACGGGACAGGGTACTATGGCTACACCTTC.